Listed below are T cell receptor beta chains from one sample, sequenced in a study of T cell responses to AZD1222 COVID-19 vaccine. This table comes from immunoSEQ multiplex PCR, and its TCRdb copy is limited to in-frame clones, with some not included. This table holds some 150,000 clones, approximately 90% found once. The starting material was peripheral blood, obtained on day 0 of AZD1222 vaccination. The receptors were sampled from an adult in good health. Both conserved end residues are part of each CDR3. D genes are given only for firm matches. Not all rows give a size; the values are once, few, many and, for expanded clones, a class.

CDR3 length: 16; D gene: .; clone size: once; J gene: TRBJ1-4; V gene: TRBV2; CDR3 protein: CASSGRGQATNEKLFF; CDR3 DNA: TGTGCCAGCAGTGGCAGGGGTCAGGCAACTAATGAAAAACTGTTTTTT
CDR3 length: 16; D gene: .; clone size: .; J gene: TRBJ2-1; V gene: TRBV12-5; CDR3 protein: CASGLVQGGRYNEQFF; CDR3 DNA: TGTGCTAGTGGTTTGGTACAAGGCGGCCGCTACAATGAGCAGTTCTTC
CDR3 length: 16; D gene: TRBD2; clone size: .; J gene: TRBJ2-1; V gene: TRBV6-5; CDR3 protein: CASSYFLAGGYNEQFF; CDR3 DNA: TGTGCCAGCAGTTACTTTCTAGCGGGGGGATACAATGAGCAGTTCTTC
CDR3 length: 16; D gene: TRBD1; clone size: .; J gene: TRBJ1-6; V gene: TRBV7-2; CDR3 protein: CASSLGPRDRWSPLHF; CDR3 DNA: TGTGCCAGCAGCTTAGGCCCGCGGGACAGGTGGTCACCCCTCCACTTT
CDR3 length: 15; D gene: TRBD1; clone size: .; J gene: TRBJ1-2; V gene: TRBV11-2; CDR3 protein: CASSSTGGTGYGYTF; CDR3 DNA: TGTGCCAGCAGCTCGACAGGGGGGACGGGCTATGGCTACACCTTC
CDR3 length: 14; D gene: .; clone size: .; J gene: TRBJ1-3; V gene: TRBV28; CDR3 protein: CASSRDPLGNTIYF; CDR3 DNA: TGTGCCAGCAGTCGCGACCCCTTAGGAAACACCATATATTTT
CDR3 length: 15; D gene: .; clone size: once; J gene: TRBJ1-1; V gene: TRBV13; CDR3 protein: CASSPSSSRNTEAFF; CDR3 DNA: TGTGCCAGCAGCCCCAGCTCGTCTCGTAACACTGAAGCTTTCTTT
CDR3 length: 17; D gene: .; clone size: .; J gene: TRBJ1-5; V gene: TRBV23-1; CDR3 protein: CASSQSSETHKNQPQHF; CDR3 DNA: TGCGCCAGCAGTCAATCTAGCGAGACCCACAAAAATCAGCCCCAGCATTTT
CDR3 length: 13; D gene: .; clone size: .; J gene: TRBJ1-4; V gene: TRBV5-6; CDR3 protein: CASSLDSNEKLFF; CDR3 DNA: TGTGCCAGCAGCTTGGACAGTAATGAAAAACTGTTTTTT
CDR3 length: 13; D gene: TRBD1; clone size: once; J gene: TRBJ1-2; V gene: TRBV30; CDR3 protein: CATEEGAGIGYTF; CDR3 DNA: TGTGCTACAGAAGAGGGGGCAGGAATTGGCTACACCTTC
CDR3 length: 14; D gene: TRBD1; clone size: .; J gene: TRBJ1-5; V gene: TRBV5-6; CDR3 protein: CASSQKTGAQPQHF; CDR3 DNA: TGTGCCAGCAGCCAAAAAACAGGGGCTCAGCCCCAGCATTTT
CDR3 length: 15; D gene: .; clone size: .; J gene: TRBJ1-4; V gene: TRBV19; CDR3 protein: CASTSGGQMNEKLFF; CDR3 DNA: TGTGCCAGTACTAGTGGCGGACAGATGAATGAAAAACTGTTTTTT
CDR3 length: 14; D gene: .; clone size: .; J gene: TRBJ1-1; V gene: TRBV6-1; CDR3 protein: CASREGRKNTEAFF; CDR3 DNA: TGTGCCAGCAGGGAAGGACGGAAGAACACTGAAGCTTTCTTT
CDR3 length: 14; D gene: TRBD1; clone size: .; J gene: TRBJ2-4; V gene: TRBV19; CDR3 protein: CASTTGVDKNIQYF; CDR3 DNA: TGTGCCAGTACTACAGGGGTGGACAAAAACATTCAGTACTTC
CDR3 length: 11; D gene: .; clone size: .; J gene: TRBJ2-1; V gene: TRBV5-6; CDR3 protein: CASSFLHEQFF; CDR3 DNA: TGTGCCAGCAGCTTTCTCCATGAGCAGTTCTTC
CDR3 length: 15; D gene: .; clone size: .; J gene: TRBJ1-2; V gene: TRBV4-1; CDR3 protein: CASSQDSGASYGYTF; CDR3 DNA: TGCGCCAGCAGCCAAGATTCAGGGGCGAGCTATGGCTACACCTTC
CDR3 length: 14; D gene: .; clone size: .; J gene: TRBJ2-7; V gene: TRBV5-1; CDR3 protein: CASSLEAMDYEQYF; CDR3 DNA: TGCGCCAGCAGCTTGGAGGCCATGGACTACGAGCAGTACTTC
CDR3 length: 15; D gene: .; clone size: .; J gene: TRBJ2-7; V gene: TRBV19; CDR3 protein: CASSIKLLGDYEQYF; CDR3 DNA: TGTGCCAGTAGTATCAAGCTGCTCGGAGACTACGAGCAGTACTTC
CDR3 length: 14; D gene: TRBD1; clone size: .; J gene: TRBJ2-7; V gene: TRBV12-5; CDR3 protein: CASGKGQGSHEQYF; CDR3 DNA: TGTGCTAGTGGTAAGGGACAGGGATCCCACGAGCAGTACTTC
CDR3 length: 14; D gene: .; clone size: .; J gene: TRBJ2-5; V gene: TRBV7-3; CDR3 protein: CASSPNLNRETQYF; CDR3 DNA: TGTGCCAGCAGCCCGAACCTGAATAGGGAGACCCAGTACTTC
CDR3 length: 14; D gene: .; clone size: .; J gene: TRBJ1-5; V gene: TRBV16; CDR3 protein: CASSPSGAQRSQHF; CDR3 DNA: TGTGCCAGCAGCCCCAGCGGGGCCCAGCGGTCCCAGCATTTT
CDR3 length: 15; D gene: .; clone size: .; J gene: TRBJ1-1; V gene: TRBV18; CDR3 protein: CASSDLGGGITEAFF; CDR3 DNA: TGTGCCAGCTCAGATCTCGGCGGGGGCATCACTGAAGCTTTCTTT
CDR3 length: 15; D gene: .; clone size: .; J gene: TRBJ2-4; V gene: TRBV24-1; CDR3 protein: CATQPPSRGLYIQYF; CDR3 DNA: TGTGCCACCCAGCCTCCCTCAAGGGGCCTGTACATTCAGTACTTC
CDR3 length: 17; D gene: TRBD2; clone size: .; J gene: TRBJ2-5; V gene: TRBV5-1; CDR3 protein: CASSPNPSGITQETQYF; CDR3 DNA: TGCGCCAGCAGTCCCAACCCTAGCGGGATTACTCAAGAGACCCAGTACTTC